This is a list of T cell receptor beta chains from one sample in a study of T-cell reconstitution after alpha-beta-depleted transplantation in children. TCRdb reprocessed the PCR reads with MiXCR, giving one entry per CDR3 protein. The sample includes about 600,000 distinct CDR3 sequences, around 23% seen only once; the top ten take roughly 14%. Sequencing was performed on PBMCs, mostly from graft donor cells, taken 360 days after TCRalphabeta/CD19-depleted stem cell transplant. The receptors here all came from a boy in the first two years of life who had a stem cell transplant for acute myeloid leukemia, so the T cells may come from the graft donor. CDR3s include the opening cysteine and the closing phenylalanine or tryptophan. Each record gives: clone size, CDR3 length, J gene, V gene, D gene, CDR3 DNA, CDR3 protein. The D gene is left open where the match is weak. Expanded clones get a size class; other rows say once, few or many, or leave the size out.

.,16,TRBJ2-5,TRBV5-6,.,TGTGCCAGCAGCCCCCTTTCCGGGACTTTACAAGAGACCCAGTACTTC,CASSPLSGTLQETQYF
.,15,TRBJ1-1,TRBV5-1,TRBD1,TGCGCCAGCAGCCGGACAGGGTCGGGGGACACTGAAGCTTTCTTT,CASSRTGSGDTEAFF
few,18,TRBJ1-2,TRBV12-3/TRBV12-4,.,TGTGCCAGCAGTTGGGAGGTCCAAGGGGGAAATCCTGACTATGGCTACACCTTC,CASSWEVQGGNPDYGYTF
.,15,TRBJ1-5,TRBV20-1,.,TGCAGTGCTAGAGATACGCGCGGGGTTAATCAGCCCCAGCATTTT,CSARDTRGVNQPQHF
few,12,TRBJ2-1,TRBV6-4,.,TGTGCCAGCAGTGACTCGGGAAATGAGCAGTTCTTC,CASSDSGNEQFF
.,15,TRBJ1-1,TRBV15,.,TGTGCCACCAGCAGACGAGGCACCTTGAACACTGAAGCTTTCTTT,CATSRRGTLNTEAFF
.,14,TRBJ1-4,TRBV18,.,TGTGCCAGCTCACCACGGGGAATGGATGAAAAACTGTTTTTT,CASSPRGMDEKLFF
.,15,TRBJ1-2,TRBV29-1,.,TGCAGCGTTTCGGGGAGGGAGGTAGCTTATCATGGCTACACCTTC,CSVSGREVAYHGYTF
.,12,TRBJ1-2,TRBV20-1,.,TGCAGTGCTAGAGGCCTAAACTATGGCTACACCTTC,CSARGLNYGYTF
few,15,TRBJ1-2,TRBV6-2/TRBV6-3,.,TGTGCCAGCAGTTACATCGGCAGTGGGAACTATGGCTACACCTTC,CASSYIGSGNYGYTF
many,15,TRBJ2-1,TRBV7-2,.,TGTGCCAGCAGCTCACAATCTAGGAGGGTGGGTGAGCAGTTCTTC,CASSSQSRRVGEQFF
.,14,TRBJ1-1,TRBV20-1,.,TGCAGTGCTAGGATAACAGGGCGAGGGACTGAAGCTTTCTTT,CSARITGRGTEAFF
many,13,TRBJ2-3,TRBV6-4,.,TGTGCCAGCAGTGACTCTACCACAGATACGCAGTATTTT,CASSDSTTDTQYF
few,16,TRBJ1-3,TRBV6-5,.,TGTGCCAGCAGTTACCAACCGACGAGCTCTGGAAACACCATATATTTT,CASSYQPTSSGNTIYF
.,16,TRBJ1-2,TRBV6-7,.,TGTGCCAGCAGTTACTCGAACCAGGCCCTAAACTATGGCTACACCTTC,CASSYSNQALNYGYTF
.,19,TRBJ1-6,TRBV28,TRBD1,TGTGCCAGCCGACTACCGAACACTCAGGGGGCGGTCTATAATTCACCCCTCCACTTT,CASRLPNTQGAVYNSPLHF
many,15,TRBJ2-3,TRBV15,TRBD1,TGTGCCACCAGCAGCCGGGACAGAAAGACAGATACGCAGTATTTT,CATSSRDRKTDTQYF
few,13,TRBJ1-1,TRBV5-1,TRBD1,TGCGCCAGCAGCCAGGAAGGACAGGGGCGGGCTTTCTTT,CASSQEGQGRAFF
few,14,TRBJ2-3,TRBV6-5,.,TGTGCCAGCAGTTACAGGAGGAGGTCAGATACGCAGTATTTT,CASSYRRRSDTQYF
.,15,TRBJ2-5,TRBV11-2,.,TGTGCCAGCAGCTTAGGGGGTACGGGGATCGAGACCCAGTACTTC,CASSLGGTGIETQYF
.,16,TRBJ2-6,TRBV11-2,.,TGTGCCAGCAGTTCCGGACGGCCCTCTGGGGCCAACGTCCTGACTTTC,CASSSGRPSGANVLTF
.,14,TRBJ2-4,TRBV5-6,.,TGTGCCAGCAGCTTGGCCCCAGTCAAAAACATTCAGTACTTC,CASSLAPVKNIQYF
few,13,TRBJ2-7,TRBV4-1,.,TGCGCCAGCAGCCAAGAGGGCAGCTACGAGCAGTACTTC,CASSQEGSYEQYF
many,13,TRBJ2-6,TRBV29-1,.,TGCAGCCTTTTAACCTCTGGGGCCAACGTCCTGACTTTC,CSLLTSGANVLTF
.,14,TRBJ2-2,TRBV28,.,TGTGCCAGCAGTCCCTTGTCGGACACCGGGGAGCTGTTTTTT,CASSPLSDTGELFF
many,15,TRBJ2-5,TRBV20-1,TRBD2,TGCAGTGCTAGAGATTATCTAGCGGGGTCGGAGACCCAGTACTTC,CSARDYLAGSETQYF
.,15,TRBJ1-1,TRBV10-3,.,TGTGCCATCAGTGATTCCCCAGGATCGAACACTGAAGCTTTCTTT,CAISDSPGSNTEAFF
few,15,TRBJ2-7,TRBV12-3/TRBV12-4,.,TGTGCCAGCGCCCTCCCCCGGGCCGTATCCTACGAGCAGTACTTC,CASALPRAVSYEQYF
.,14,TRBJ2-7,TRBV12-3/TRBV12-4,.,TGTGCCAGCAGCACGGGGACTCTTCCCTACGAGCAGTACTTC,CASSTGTLPYEQYF
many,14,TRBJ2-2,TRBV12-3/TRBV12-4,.,TGTGCCAGCAGTTTAAACCGGGCTATCGGGGAGCTGTTTTTT,CASSLNRAIGELFF
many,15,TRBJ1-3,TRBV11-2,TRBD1,TGTGCCAGCAGCTATGTTTCAGGGGGTGGAAACACCATATATTTT,CASSYVSGGGNTIYF